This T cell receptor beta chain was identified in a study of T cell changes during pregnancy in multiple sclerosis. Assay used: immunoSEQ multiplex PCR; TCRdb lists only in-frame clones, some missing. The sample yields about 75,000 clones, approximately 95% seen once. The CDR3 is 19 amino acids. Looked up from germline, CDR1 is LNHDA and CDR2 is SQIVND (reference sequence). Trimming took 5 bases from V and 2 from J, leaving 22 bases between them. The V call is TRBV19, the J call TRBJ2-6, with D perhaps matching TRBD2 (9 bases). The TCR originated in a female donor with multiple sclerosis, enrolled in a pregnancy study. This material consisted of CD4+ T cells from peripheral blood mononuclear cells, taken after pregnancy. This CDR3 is CASSLRGGQAKTGANVLTF. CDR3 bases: TGTGCCAGTAGTCTGCGGGGGGGACAGGCCAAGACTGGGGCCAACGTCCTGACTTTC.